This is a list of T cell receptor beta chains from one sample in a study of blood T cell repertoires in COVID-19. Sequencing used immunoSEQ multiplex PCR; TCRdb keeps in-frame clones, though not all of them. Here the sample spans about 180,000 clones, 75% to 85% being singletons. The specimen sequenced was peripheral blood. The receptors originated from a human donor in a cohort sampled during active COVID-19. The CDR3 runs from the conserved cysteine through the conserved F or W. A D gene is named only where the DNA matches it firmly. Clone size is stated in some rows and not others, as once, few, many or a class when expanded.

V gene,clone size,D gene,J gene,CDR3 protein,CDR3 DNA
TRBV2,once,-,TRBJ2-2,CASTLTETNTGELFF,TGTGCCAGCACGCTGACAGAAACGAACACCGGGGAGCTGTTTTTT
TRBV30,-,TRBD1,TRBJ1-1,CACRQGGHNTEAFF,TGTGCCTGTCGGCAAGGGGGCCATAACACTGAAGCTTTCTTT
TRBV4-3,-,TRBD1,TRBJ2-7,CASSRVGQAYEQYF,TGCGCCAGCAGCCGGGTTGGACAGGCCTACGAGCAGTACTTC
TRBV6-5,-,TRBD1,TRBJ2-3,CASSRTGVATDTQYF,TGTGCCAGCAGCCGGACAGGGGTTGCCACAGATACGCAGTATTTT
TRBV28,-,-,TRBJ1-5,CASSLGGRSNQPQHF,TGTGCCAGCAGTTTGGGGGGGCGGAGCAATCAGCCCCAGCATTTT
TRBV6-4,-,-,TRBJ1-1,CASSDSGASGEAFF,TGTGCCAGCAGTGACTCGGGGGCGTCTGGTGAAGCTTTCTTT
TRBV6-5,-,-,TRBJ2-7,CASSYSREQYF,TGTGCCAGCAGTTACTCCCGGGAGCAGTACTTC
TRBV19,-,TRBD1,TRBJ1-2,CASRTRRTGTVNYGYTF,TGTGCCAGTAGGACACGGAGAACAGGGACAGTAAACTATGGCTACACCTTC
TRBV19,-,TRBD1,TRBJ1-5,CATATGGPNQPQHF,TGTGCCACCGCGACAGGGGGTCCCAATCAGCCCCAGCATTTT
TRBV6-4,-,TRBD1,TRBJ1-1,CASSPSEAGGTEAFF,TGTGCCAGCAGCCCTTCGGAGGCAGGGGGGACTGAAGCTTTCTTT
TRBV7-2,-,-,TRBJ2-7,CASSLSSYEQYF,TGTGCCAGCAGCCTTAGCTCCTACGAGCAGTACTTC
TRBV6-6,-,-,TRBJ2-7,CASGGLRDEQYF,TGTGCCAGCGGCGGGCTTCGGGACGAGCAGTACTTC
TRBV12-2,-,-,TRBJ2-7,CASRSPCEQYF,TGTGCAAGTCGCTCCCCGTGCGAGCAGTACTTC
TRBV13,-,-,TRBJ2-4,CASSLKGGKNIQYF,TGTGCCAGCAGCTTAAAAGGGGGCAAAAACATTCAGTACTTC
TRBV5-1,-,-,TRBJ1-1,CASSPIGSLGTEAFF,TGCGCCAGCAGCCCCATCGGGAGCCTAGGCACTGAAGCTTTCTTT
TRBV5-4,-,-,TRBJ1-6,CASSLGRRGSGSPLHF,TGTGCCAGCAGCTTGGGAAGGAGGGGTTCGGGTTCACCCCTCCACTTT
TRBV5-1,-,-,TRBJ1-1,CASSLGGEAFF,TGCGCCAGCAGCTTGGGCGGTGAAGCTTTCTTT
TRBV10-3,-,TRBD1,TRBJ1-4,CATGRDRNEKLFF,TGTGCCACTGGCCGGGACAGGAATGAAAAACTGTTTTTT
TRBV7-8,-,TRBD1,TRBJ2-7,CASSLVGTGTYEQYF,TGTGCCAGCAGCTTAGTTGGGACAGGGACCTACGAGCAGTACTTC
TRBV28,-,TRBD1,TRBJ2-6,CASSAGGSGANVLTF,TGTGCCAGCAGCGCAGGGGGTTCTGGGGCCAACGTCCTGACTTTC
TRBV4-3,few,-,TRBJ2-6,CASSQDQSSGANVLTF,TGCGCCAGCAGCCAAGATCAGTCATCTGGGGCCAACGTCCTGACTTTC
TRBV2,-,-,TRBJ1-5,CASRGTTYSNQPQHF,TGTGCCAGCAGGGGGACAACTTATAGCAATCAGCCCCAGCATTTT
TRBV6-6,few,TRBD1,TRBJ2-7,CASSWAGTGVDEQYF,TGTGCCAGCAGCTGGGCCGGGACAGGGGTTGACGAGCAGTACTTC